A single sample gave rise to the 30 T cell receptor beta chains below, sequenced in a study of OX40 agonist ivuxolimab in advanced cancers. The protocol was immunoSEQ multiplex PCR, while the TCRdb copy is restricted to in-frame clones and leaves out a portion. Found here are about 65,000 clones, around 90% of them singletons; the top ten hold 0.38%. The specimen comprised CD4+ or CD8+ T cells sorted from blood, sampled in a trial of the OX40 agonist ivuxolimab. The origin of the receptors is an adult with an advanced solid tumor such as melanoma, head and neck, liver or kidney cancer.

As DNA, the CDR3 is TGTGCCAGCAGCCCCCCGGGTAGCGGGGGGGCTGAGCAGTTCTTC. Its protein product is CASSPPGSGGAEQFF. The chain links TRBV11-3 to TRBJ2-1, with 11 nucleotides matching TRBD2. The CDR3 sequence is 15 residues long. CDR1 and CDR2 (germline): SGHNT, YENEEA. J was trimmed by 9 bases and V by 5 bases; bases with no gene match: 9. Using reference TRBV11-3 and TRBJ2-1 for the parts outside the CDR3, the full variable domain is EAGVVQSPRYKIIEKKQPVAFWCNPISGHNTLYWYLQNLGQGPELLIRYENEEAVDDSQLPKDRFSAERLKGVDSTLKIQPAELGDSAVYLCASSPPGSGGAEQFFGPGTRLTVL.

V usage is TRBV7-2 and J usage is TRBJ1-2; TRBD1 agrees at 10 bases. With 4 bases clipped from V and 0 bases from J, the junction kept 5 bases outside the gene matches. There are 16 residues in the CDR3. Germline assignment: CDR1 SGHTA and CDR2 FQGNSA. The CDR3 nucleotides are TGTGCCAGCAGCTCGGACAGGGGGGGATCTAACTATGGCTACACCTTC. It yields the protein CASSSDRGGSNYGYTF. The variable domain in full, completed from reference TRBV7-2 and TRBJ1-2, reads GAGVSQSPSNKVTEKGKDVELRCDPISGHTALYWYRQSLGQGLEFLIYFQGNSAPDKSGLPSDRFSAERTGGSVSTLTIQRTQQEDSAVYLCASSSDRGGSNYGYTFGSGTRLTVV.

This chain uses TRBV6-1 with TRBJ1-2; no clear D. This CDR3 contains 15 residues. Germline V gene data show CDR1 as MNHNS and CDR2 as SASEGT. V was cut by 2 bases and J by 7 bases, with 17 bases left in between. CDR3 amino acids: CASSEYSTLGSGYTF. In DNA, the CDR3 is TGTGCCAGCAGTGAATACAGTACCCTAGGTAGTGGCTACACCTTC.

V is TRBV7-2 and J is TRBJ2-3; 9 bases are shared with TRBD1. There are 14 residues in the CDR3. Trimming removed 5 bases from V and 6 bases from J; junction bases left unmatched: 6. In germline, CDR1 is SGHTA, CDR2 FQGNSA. The DNA for the CDR3 is TGTGCCAGCAGCCCACAGGGGGCAGGGGATACGCAGTATTTT. Amino acids: CASSPQGAGDTQYF.

The chain uses TRBV5-1 and TRBJ2-2, with D possibly being TRBD2 (5 bases). Germline V gene data show CDR1 as SGHRS and CDR2 as YFSETQ. The CDR3 has 14 residues. The V end lost 5 bases, the J end lost 4 bases, and 12 bases lay between the germline ends. CDR3 sequence reads: CASRTASPTGELFF. DNA of the CDR3: TGCGCCAGCAGAACGGCTAGCCCCACCGGGGAGCTGTTTTTT. The full variable domain, in which reference TRBV5-1 and TRBJ2-2 provide the parts outside the CDR3, is KAGVTQTPRYLIKTRGQQVTLSCSPISGHRSVSWYQQTPGQGLQFLFEYFSETQRNKGNFPGRFSGRQFSNSRSEMNVSTLELGDSALYLCASRTASPTGELFFGEGSRLTVL.

The chain employs TRBV6-1 and TRBJ1-5; D not certain. Germline V gene lookup returns CDR1 MNHNS and CDR2 SASEGT. V lost 7 bases and J lost 7, with 17 bases in between. The CDR3 is made up of 14 amino acids. The CDR3 loop is CASNEGRGWQPQHF. CDR3 nucleotides: TGTGCCAGCAACGAAGGTCGGGGATGGCAGCCCCAGCATTTT.

This clone was recorded only once. This chain connects TRBV28 to TRBJ2-7; TRBD1 agrees at 9 bases. CDR3 length: 14 residues. The germline CDR1 and CDR2 sequences are MDHEN and SYDVKM. V lost 10 bases and J lost 6; bases outside the gene matches: 13. The chain's CDR3 is CATLAGTGISEQYF. The CDR3 region has the DNA TGTGCCACCCTAGCAGGGACAGGGATTTCCGAGCAGTACTTC. Based on the CDR3 plus reference TRBV28 and TRBJ2-7, the full variable domain is DVKVTQSSRYLVKRTGEKVFLECVQDMDHENMFWYRQDPGLGLRLIYFSYDVKMKEKGDIPEGYSVSREKKERFSLILESASTNQTSMYLCATLAGTGISEQYFGPGTRLTVT.

CDR3 in DNA: TGTGCCAGCAGCCCGTCCGGCAACTGGGGCACTGAAGCTTTCTTT. This sequence encodes CASSPSGNWGTEAFF. This chain connects TRBV11-3 to TRBJ1-1; no clear D gene. Trimming took 5 bases from V and 4 from J, leaving 17 bases between them. Germline V lookup: CDR1 SGHNT, CDR2 YENEEA. This CDR3 is built from 15 residues. Together with reference TRBV11-3 and TRBJ1-1, the CDR3 gives the full variable domain: EAGVVQSPRYKIIEKKQPVAFWCNPISGHNTLYWYLQNLGQGPELLIRYENEEAVDDSQLPKDRFSAERLKGVDSTLKIQPAELGDSAVYLCASSPSGNWGTEAFFGQGTRLTVV.

In its sample, this clone was seen once. The genes are TRBV12-5 and TRBJ1-2; D gene unclear. From germline, CDR1 is LGHNT and CDR2 FRNRAP. The CDR3 runs to 17 residues. V dropped 0 bases and J dropped 2 bases, with 16 bases sitting between them. CDR3 nucleotides: TGTGCTAGTGGTTTGGTCCCCAATCTTAGGGTAAACTATGGCTACACCTTC. Translated, it gives CASGLVPNLRVNYGYTF.

V gene TRBV2 combines with J gene TRBJ1-1; D is uncertain. The CDR3 runs to 13 residues. Looked up from germline, CDR1 is SNHLY and CDR2 is FYNNEI. The germline V and J ends were trimmed by 8 bases and 4 bases, with 14 bases remaining between them. In nucleotides, the CDR3 is TGTGCCAGCGGAGCCATTCAGACCACTGAAGCTTTCTTT. Amino acid sequence: CASGAIQTTEAFF. The full variable domain, rest sourced from reference TRBV2 and TRBJ1-1, is EPEVTQTPSHQVTQMGQEVILRCVPISNHLYFYWYRQILGQKVEFLVSFYNNEISEKSEIFDDQFSVERPDGSNFTLKIRSTKLEDSAMYFCASGAIQTTEAFFGQGTRLTVV.

CDR3 coding DNA: TGTGCCAGCAGCCTCGGACAGGACCAAGGAAAACTGTTTTTT. This encodes CASSLGQDQGKLFF. This chain uses TRBV9 with TRBJ1-4, with 7 bases fitting TRBD1. V trimming: 4 bases; J trimming: 10 bases; junction bases outside the gene matches: 10. The CDR3 sequence is 14 residues long. CDR1 and CDR2 from the germline V gene are SGDLS and YYNGEE.

This clone showed up just once. V gene TRBV9 combines with J gene TRBJ2-7; 7 nucleotides agree with TRBD1. Germline loops: CDR1 SGDLS, CDR2 YYNGEE. This CDR3 is 16 amino acids long. The ends lost 0 bases at V and 2 bases at J; junction bases unmatched: 8. CDR3 region: CASSVAVGDSAYEQYF. In DNA, the CDR3 is TGTGCCAGCAGCGTAGCGGTGGGGGACAGCGCCTACGAGCAGTACTTC.

V is TRBV9 and J is TRBJ2-5, with TRBD2 matching 8 bases. The last part of the DNA fits TRBJ2-7 better; the J call may be wrong. CDR3 length: 16 residues. CDR1 and CDR2 from the germline V gene are SGDLS and YYNGEE. The CDR3 DNA is TGTGCCAGCAGCCCCCAAGGGGGGACTAGGTCCTACGAGCAGTACTTC. It codes for CASSPQGGTRSYEQYF.

Remarks on this clone: Other DNA sequences in the same sample also yield this CDR3. The chain couples TRBV7-9 to TRBJ2-3, with D tentatively TRBD1 (6 bases). The germline V and J ends were trimmed by 2 bases and 0 bases, with 9 bases remaining between them. This CDR3 is built from 15 residues. From germline, CDR1 is SEHNR and CDR2 FQNEAQ (reference sequence). DNA for the CDR3: TGTGCCAGCAGCTTAACGACAGGTAGCACAGATACGCAGTATTTT. This codes for CASSLTTGSTDTQYF.

This chain uses TRBV2 with TRBJ2-6; tentatively, D is TRBD1 (6 bases). Trimming left V 6 bases short and J 0 bases short, with 18 bases between. Germline CDR1 SNHLY, CDR2 FYNNEI. This CDR3 is built from 18 residues. The CDR3 DNA reads as TGTGCCAGCAGGTTGGGGACATTAGATCGCTCTGGGGCCAACGTCCTGACTTTC. This codes for CASRLGTLDRSGANVLTF.

This rearrangement joins TRBV6-5 to TRBJ1-5; D is uncertain. Per the germline V gene, CDR1 is MNHEY and CDR2 is SVGAGI. V shed 6 bases and J shed 3 bases, with 9 bases lying between them. The length of the CDR3 is 13 residues. The DNA of the CDR3 is TGTGCCAGCAGGGTCGCGCACAATCAGCCCCAGCATTTT. Translating gives CASRVAHNQPQHF.

CDR3 coding DNA: TGTGCCAGCAGGCCTTTAAGCTCCTACGAGCAGTACTTC. Protein: CASRPLSSYEQYF. The genes are TRBV27 and TRBJ2-7, with D uncertain. There are 13 residues in the CDR3. Germline V gives CDR1 MNHEY, CDR2 SMNVEV (reference sequence). V shed 6 bases and J shed 0 bases, with 9 bases lying between them.

The table lists this clone with a few counts. Here the CDR3 DNA reads TGTGCCAGCAGCGCCGGGGGGCCTACCTACGAGCAGTACTTC. As protein: CASSAGGPTYEQYF. The chain joins TRBV2 to TRBJ2-7; D might be TRBD2 (7 bases). V lost 6 bases and J 2 bases, leaving 14 bases between the germline ends. Per the germline V gene, CDR1 is SNHLY and CDR2 is FYNNEI. The CDR3 contains 14 residues.

The V call is TRBV14, the J call TRBJ2-3; possibly TRBD2 for D (6 bases). The V end lost 6 bases, the J end lost 1 base, and 14 bases lay between the germline ends. Germline V gene lookup returns CDR1 SGHDN and CDR2 FVKESK. The CDR3 consists of 15 residues. CDR3 nucleotides: TGTGCCAGCAGTTTTGGGGGGATCGGCACAGATACGCAGTATTTT. It is translated as CASSFGGIGTDTQYF. Variable domain in full (rest from reference TRBV14 and TRBJ2-3): EAGVTQFPSHSVIEKGQTVTLRCDPISGHDNLYWYRRVMGKEIKFLLHFVKESKQDESGMPNNRFLAERTGGTYSTLKVQPAELEDSGVYFCASSFGGIGTDTQYFGPGTRLTVL.

The V gene is TRBV6-1, the J gene TRBJ2-7, with D uncertain. Germline V lookup: CDR1 MNHNS, CDR2 SASEGT. The CDR3 has 12 residues. Trimming took off 3 bases at V and 4 bases at J, with 7 bases between the two ends. In DNA, the CDR3 is TGTGCCAGCAGTGACTTAGGGTACGAGCAGTACTTC. Protein product: CASSDLGYEQYF.

The CDR3 sequence is CASSSQGAADTQYF. As DNA, the CDR3 is TGTGCCAGCAGCTCACAGGGGGCAGCTGATACGCAGTATTTT. The chain joins TRBV5-4 to TRBJ2-3; TRBD1 aligns across 9 bases. Germline V lookup: CDR1 SGHNT, CDR2 YYREEE (reference sequence). The CDR3 covers 14 residues. J gave up 6 bases and V 3 bases, and 5 bases lay outside the gene matches.

This rearrangement joins TRBV5-1 to TRBJ2-7, with a tentative D call TRBD2 (6 bases). This CDR3 has 17 residues. V was pared by 0 bases and J by 4 bases, with 20 bases between. CDR1 and CDR2 from the germline V gene are SGHRS and YFSETQ. The CDR3 bases are TGCGCCAGCAGCTTGGGCGGGGTTTCGGTTGGGTTATACGAGCAGTACTTC. Translation gives CASSLGGVSVGLYEQYF.

V is TRBV19 and J is TRBJ2-5; a weak D match, TRBD1 (6 bases). With the DNA end fitting TRBJ2-7 better, the J assignment may be wrong. Germline V gives CDR1 LNHDA, CDR2 SQIVND (reference sequence). This CDR3 comprises 14 residues. The CDR3 here is CASSSRTVSYEQYF. The DNA for the CDR3 is TGTGCCAGTAGTTCCCGGACAGTCTCCTACGAGCAGTACTTC.

The chain has TRBV7-3 and TRBJ1-6; unclear D gene. The CDR3 loop spans 13 amino acids. Germline-derived CDR1 and CDR2 are SGHTA and FQGTGA. V was trimmed by 3 bases and J by 3 bases, leaving 3 bases between them. DNA for the CDR3: TGTGCCAGCAGCTTGGACTATAATTCACCCCTCCACTTT. This encodes CASSLDYNSPLHF.

CDR3 sequence reads: CATRPFGTATNTIYF. DNA of the CDR3: TGTGCCACCAGGCCATTCGGGACGGCAACAAACACCATATATTTT. The chain joins TRBV6-5 to TRBJ1-3, with D possibly matching TRBD1 (5 bases). The CDR3 is made up of 15 amino acids. V was clipped by 10 bases and J by 6 bases, with 22 bases between them. Looked up from germline, CDR1 is MNHEY and CDR2 is SVGAGI.

This chain uses TRBV5-1 with TRBJ1-1, with D maybe TRBD1 (6 bases). CDR3 length equals 15 residues. Trimming removed 4 bases from V and 2 bases from J, with 15 bases in between. In germline, CDR1 is SGHRS, CDR2 YFSETQ. The CDR3: CASSRETGRNTEAFF. The DNA for the CDR3 is TGCGCCAGCAGCAGGGAGACAGGCCGAAACACTGAAGCTTTCTTT.

This rearrangement joins TRBV19 to TRBJ1-6, with a tentative D call TRBD1 (6 bases). Germline loops: CDR1 LNHDA, CDR2 SQIVND (reference sequence). The CDR3 has 15 amino acids. V shed 10 bases and J shed 7 bases, with 20 bases lying between them. The chain's CDR3 is CATTGLGRQNSPLHF. CDR3 bases: TGTGCCACGACAGGACTCGGCAGGCAGAATTCACCCCTCCACTTT.

This chain joins TRBV7-2 and TRBJ2-7, with 9 nucleotides matching TRBD2. V shed 3 bases, J shed 5 bases, and the junction held 14 bases outside the gene matches. Germline V gene data show CDR1 as SGHTA and CDR2 as FQGNSA. The CDR3 loop spans 17 amino acids. The CDR3 here is CASSLRLAGLASHEQYF. In DNA, the CDR3 is TGTGCCAGCAGCTTGAGGCTAGCGGGGTTAGCGTCCCACGAGCAGTACTTC.

V usage is TRBV5-1 and J usage is TRBJ2-3; 10 bases align to TRBD2. V dropped 0 bases and J dropped 5; count of bases not matched to a gene: 3. Looked up from germline, CDR1 is SGHRS and CDR2 is YFSETQ. This CDR3 has 15 amino acids. CDR3 residues: CASSLVGLAEDTQYF. The CDR3 coding sequence is TGCGCCAGCAGCTTGGTCGGACTAGCGGAAGATACGCAGTATTTT. Using reference TRBV5-1 and TRBJ2-3 for the parts outside the CDR3, the full variable domain is KAGVTQTPRYLIKTRGQQVTLSCSPISGHRSVSWYQQTPGQGLQFLFEYFSETQRNKGNFPGRFSGRQFSNSRSEMNVSTLELGDSALYLCASSLVGLAEDTQYFGPGTRLTVL.

This clone was seen more than once but under ten times. This rearrangement joins TRBV10-1 to TRBJ1-2, with D hard to call. The ends were cut back, 5 bases at V and 6 bases at J, with 13 bases in the middle. In germline, CDR1 is WNHNN, CDR2 SYGVQD (reference sequence). The CDR3 length is 13 residues. The CDR3 bases are TGCGCCAGCAGTCTCACGGCGTCACATGGCTACACCTTC. This sequence encodes CASSLTASHGYTF.